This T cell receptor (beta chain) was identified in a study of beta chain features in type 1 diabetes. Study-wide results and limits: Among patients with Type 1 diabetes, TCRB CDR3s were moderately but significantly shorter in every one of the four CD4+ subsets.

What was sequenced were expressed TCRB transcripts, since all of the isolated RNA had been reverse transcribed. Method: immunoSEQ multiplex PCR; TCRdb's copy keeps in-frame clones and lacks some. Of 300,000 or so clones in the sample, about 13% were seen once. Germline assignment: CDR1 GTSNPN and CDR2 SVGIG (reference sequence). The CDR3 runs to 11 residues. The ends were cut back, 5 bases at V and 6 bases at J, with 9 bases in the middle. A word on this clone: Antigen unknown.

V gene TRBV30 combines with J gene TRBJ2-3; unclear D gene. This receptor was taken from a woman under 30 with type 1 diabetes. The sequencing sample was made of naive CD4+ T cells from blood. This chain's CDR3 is CAWARLDTQYF. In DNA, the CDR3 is TGTGCCTGGGCCCGACTCGATACGCAGTATTTT.